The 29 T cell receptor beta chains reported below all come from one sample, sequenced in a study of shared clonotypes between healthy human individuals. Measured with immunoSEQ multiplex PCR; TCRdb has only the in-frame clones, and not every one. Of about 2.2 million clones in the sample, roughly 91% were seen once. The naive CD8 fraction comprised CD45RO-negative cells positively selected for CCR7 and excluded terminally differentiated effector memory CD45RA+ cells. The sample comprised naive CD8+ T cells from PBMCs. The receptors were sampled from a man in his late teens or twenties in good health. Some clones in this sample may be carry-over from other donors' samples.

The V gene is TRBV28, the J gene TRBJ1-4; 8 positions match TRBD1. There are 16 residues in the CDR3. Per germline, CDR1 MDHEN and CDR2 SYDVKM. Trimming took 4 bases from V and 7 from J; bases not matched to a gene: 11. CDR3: CASSSRTGSFVEKLFF. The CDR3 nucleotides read TGTGCCAGCAGTTCTCGGACAGGGTCTTTTGTTGAAAAACTGTTTTTT. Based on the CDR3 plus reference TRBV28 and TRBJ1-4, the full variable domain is DVKVTQSSRYLVKRTGEKVFLECVQDMDHENMFWYRQDPGLGLRLIYFSYDVKMKEKGDIPEGYSVSREKKERFSLILESASTNQTSMYLCASSSRTGSFVEKLFFGSGTQLSVL.

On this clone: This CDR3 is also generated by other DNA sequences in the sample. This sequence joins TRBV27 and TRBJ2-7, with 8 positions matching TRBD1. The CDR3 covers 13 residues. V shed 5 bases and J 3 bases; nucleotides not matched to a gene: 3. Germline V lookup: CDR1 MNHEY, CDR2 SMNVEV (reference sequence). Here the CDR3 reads CASSHGTGYEQYF. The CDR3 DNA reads TGTGCCAGCAGTCACGGGACAGGCTACGAGCAGTACTTC.

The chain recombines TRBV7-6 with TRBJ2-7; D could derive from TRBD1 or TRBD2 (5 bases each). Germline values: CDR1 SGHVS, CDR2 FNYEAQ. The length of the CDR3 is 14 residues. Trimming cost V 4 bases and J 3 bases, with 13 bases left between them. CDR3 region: CASSSRDGNYEQYF. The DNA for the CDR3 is TGTGCCAGCAGCTCCCGGGACGGGAACTACGAGCAGTACTTC. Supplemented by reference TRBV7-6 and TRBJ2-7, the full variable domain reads GAGVSQSPRYKVTKRGQDVALRCDPISGHVSLYWYRQALGQGPEFLTYFNYEAQQDKSGLPNDRFSAERPEGSISTLTIQRTEQRDSAMYRCASSSRDGNYEQYFGPGTRLTVT.

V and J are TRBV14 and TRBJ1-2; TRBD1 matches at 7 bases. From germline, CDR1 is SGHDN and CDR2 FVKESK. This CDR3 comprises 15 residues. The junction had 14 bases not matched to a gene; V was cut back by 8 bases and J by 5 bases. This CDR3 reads CASPSTGLNSYGYTF. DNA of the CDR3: TGTGCCAGCCCTTCGACAGGGTTGAATTCGTATGGCTACACCTTC.

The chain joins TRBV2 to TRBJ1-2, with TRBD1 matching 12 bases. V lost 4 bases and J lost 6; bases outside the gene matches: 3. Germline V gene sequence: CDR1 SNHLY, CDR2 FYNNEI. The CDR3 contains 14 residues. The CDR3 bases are TGTGCCAGCAGTGCCGGGACAGGGGGCAATGGCTACACCTTC. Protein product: CASSAGTGGNGYTF.

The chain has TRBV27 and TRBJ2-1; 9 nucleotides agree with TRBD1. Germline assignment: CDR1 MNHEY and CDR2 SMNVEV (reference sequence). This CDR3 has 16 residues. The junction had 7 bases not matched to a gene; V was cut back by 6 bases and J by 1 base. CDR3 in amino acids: CASRTTGGLSYNEQFF. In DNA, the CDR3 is TGTGCCAGCAGGACCACAGGGGGCCTTTCCTACAATGAGCAGTTCTTC.

The CDR3 region is CASSQDSTWEGKTQYF. CDR3 nucleotide sequence: TGTGCCAGCAGCCAAGATTCCACATGGGAGGGGAAGACCCAGTACTTC. The chain employs TRBV14 and TRBJ2-5; TRBD2 matches 7 bases. Per germline, CDR1 SGHDN and CDR2 FVKESK. The CDR3 spans 16 residues. The ends lost 0 bases at V and 6 bases at J; junction bases unmatched: 10.

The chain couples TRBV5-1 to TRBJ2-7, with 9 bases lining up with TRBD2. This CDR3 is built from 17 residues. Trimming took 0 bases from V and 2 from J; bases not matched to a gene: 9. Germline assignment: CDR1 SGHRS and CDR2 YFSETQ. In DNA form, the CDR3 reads TGCGCCAGCAGCTTGGTGTGGAAAGCGGGGGGAACCTACGAGCAGTACTTC. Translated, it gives CASSLVWKAGGTYEQYF. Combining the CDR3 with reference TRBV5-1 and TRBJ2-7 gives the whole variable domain KAGVTQTPRYLIKTRGQQVTLSCSPISGHRSVSWYQQTPGQGLQFLFEYFSETQRNKGNFPGRFSGRQFSNSRSEMNVSTLELGDSALYLCASSLVWKAGGTYEQYFGPGTRLTVT.

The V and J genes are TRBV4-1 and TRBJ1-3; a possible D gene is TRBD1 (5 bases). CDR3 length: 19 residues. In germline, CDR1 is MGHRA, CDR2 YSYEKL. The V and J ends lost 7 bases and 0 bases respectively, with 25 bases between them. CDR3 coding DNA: TGCGCCAGCACGATAAATCAACGGGGCACGTATCTCTCTGGAAACACCATATATTTT. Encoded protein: CASTINQRGTYLSGNTIYF.

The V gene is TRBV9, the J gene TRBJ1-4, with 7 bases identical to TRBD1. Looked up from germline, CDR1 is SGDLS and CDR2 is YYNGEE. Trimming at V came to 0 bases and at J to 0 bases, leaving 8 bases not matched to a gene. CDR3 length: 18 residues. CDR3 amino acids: CASSVATGEDPTNEKLFF. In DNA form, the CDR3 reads TGTGCCAGCAGCGTAGCTACAGGGGAAGACCCAACTAATGAAAAACTGTTTTTT.

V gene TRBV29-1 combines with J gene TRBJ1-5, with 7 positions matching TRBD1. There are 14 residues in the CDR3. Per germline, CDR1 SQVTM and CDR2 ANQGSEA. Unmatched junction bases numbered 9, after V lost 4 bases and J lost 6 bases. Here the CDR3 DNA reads TGCAGCGTTGGGTACGACAGGGAAGGTCAGCCCCAGCATTTT. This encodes CSVGYDREGQPQHF.

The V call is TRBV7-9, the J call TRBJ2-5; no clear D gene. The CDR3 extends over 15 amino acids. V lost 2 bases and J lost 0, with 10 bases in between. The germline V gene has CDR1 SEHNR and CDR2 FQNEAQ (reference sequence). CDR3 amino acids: CASSLTEADQETQYF. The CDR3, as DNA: TGTGCCAGCAGCTTAACTGAGGCGGACCAAGAGACCCAGTACTTC.

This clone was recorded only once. The CDR3 protein is CASNSGLPGRTEAFF. The CDR3 nucleotides read TGTGCCAGCAACTCAGGGCTCCCGGGGAGGACTGAAGCTTTCTTT. The gene calls are TRBV6-5 and TRBJ1-1, with D perhaps TRBD1 (5 bases). V was shortened by 7 bases and J by 5 bases, with 20 bases between the two germline ends. Germline values: CDR1 MNHEY, CDR2 SVGAGI. The CDR3 is 15 amino acids.

The CDR3 nucleotides are TGTGCCACCAGCAGAGGGGCTCCCAAGGATAATCAGCCCCAGCATTTT. This translates into CATSRGAPKDNQPQHF. The chain employs TRBV15 and TRBJ1-5; D is ambiguous. Germline V gene data show CDR1 as LNHNV and CDR2 as YYDKDF (reference sequence). The length of the CDR3 is 16 residues. The germline V and J ends were trimmed by 1 base and 4 bases, with 14 bases remaining between them. The variable domain in full, completed from reference TRBV15 and TRBJ1-5, reads DAMVIQNPRYQVTQFGKPVTLSCSQTLNHNVMYWYQQKSSQAPKLLFHYYDKDFNNEADTPDNFQSRRPNTSFCFLDIRSPGLGDTAMYLCATSRGAPKDNQPQHFGDGTRLSIL.

This chain's CDR3 is CASSVNGQGGEQYF. The DNA of the CDR3 is TGTGCCAGCAGCGTAAACGGACAGGGGGGAGAGCAGTACTTC. V gene TRBV9 combines with J gene TRBJ2-7; 10 bases map to TRBD1. The CDR3 is 14 residues long. Per the germline V gene, CDR1 is SGDLS and CDR2 is YYNGEE. With V trimmed by 1 base and J by 7 bases, 5 bases remained unmatched.

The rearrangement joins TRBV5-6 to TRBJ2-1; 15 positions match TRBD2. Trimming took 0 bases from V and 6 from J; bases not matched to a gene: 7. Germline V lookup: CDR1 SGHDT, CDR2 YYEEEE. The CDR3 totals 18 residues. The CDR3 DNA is TGTGCCAGCAGCTTGGTGGGGACTAGCGGGAGGCCTCTCAATGAGCAGTTCTTC. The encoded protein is CASSLVGTSGRPLNEQFF.

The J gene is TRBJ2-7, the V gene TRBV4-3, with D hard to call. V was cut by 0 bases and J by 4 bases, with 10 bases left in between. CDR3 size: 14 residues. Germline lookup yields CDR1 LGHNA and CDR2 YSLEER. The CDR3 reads CASSQERSHYEQYF. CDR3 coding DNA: TGCGCCAGCAGCCAAGAGAGAAGCCATTACGAGCAGTACTTC.

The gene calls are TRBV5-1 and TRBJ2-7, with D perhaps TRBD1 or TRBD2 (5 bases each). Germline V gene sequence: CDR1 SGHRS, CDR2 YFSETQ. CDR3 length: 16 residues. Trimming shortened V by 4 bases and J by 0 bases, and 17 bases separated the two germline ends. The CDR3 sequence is CASSMYLGASSYEQYF. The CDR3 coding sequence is TGCGCCAGCAGCATGTATCTCGGGGCGAGCTCCTACGAGCAGTACTTC.

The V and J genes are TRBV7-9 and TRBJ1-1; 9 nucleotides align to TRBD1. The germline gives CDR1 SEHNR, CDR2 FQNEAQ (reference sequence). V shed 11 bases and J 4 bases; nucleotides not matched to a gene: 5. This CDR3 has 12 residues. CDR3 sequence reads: CAEGTGTTEAFF. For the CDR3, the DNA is TGTGCCGAGGGGACAGGGACCACTGAAGCTTTCTTT.

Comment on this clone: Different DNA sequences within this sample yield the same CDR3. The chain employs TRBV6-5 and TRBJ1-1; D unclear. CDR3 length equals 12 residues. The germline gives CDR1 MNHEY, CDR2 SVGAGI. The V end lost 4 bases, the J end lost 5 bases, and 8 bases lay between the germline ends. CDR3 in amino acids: CASSSLGTEAFF. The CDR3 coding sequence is TGTGCCAGCAGTTCCCTGGGGACTGAAGCTTTCTTT.

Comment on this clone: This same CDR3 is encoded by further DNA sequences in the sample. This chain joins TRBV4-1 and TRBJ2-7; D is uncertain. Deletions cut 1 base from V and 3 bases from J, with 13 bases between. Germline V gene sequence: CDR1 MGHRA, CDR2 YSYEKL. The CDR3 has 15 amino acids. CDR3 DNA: TGCGCCAGCAGCCAAGTTGGTCGGATAAGCTACGAGCAGTACTTC. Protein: CASSQVGRISYEQYF.

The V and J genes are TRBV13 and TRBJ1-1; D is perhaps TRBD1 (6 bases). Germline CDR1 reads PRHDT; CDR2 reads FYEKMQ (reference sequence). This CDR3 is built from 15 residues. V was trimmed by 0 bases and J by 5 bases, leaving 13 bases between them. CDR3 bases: TGTGCCAGCAGCTTAGGAGGGGGATTAGAAACTGAAGCTTTCTTT. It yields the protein CASSLGGGLETEAFF.

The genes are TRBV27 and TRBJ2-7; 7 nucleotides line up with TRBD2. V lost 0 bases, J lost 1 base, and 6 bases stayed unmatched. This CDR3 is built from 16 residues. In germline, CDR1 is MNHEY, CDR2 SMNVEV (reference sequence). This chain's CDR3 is CASSLSRGERSYEQYF. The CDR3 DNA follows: TGTGCCAGCAGTTTATCACGGGGGGAAAGATCCTACGAGCAGTACTTC.

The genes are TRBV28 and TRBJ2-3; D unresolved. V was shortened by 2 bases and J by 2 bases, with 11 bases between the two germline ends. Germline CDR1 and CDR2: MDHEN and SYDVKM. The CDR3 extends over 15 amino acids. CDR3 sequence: CASSLRRVYTDTQYF. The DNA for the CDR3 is TGTGCCAGCAGTTTAAGGAGAGTCTACACAGATACGCAGTATTTT.

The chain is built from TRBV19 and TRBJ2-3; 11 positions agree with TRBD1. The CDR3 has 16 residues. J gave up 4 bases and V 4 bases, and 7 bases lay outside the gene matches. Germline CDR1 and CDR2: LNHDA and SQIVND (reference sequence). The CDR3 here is CASSTRTGGASDTQYF. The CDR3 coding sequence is TGTGCCAGTAGTACCCGGACAGGGGGCGCATCAGATACGCAGTATTTT.

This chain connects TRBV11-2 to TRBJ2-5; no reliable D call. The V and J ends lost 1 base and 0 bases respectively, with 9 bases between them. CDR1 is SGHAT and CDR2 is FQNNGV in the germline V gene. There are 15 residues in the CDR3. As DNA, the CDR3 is TGTGCCAGCAGCTTAGGGGCGGCTAACCAAGAGACCCAGTACTTC. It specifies CASSLGAANQETQYF.

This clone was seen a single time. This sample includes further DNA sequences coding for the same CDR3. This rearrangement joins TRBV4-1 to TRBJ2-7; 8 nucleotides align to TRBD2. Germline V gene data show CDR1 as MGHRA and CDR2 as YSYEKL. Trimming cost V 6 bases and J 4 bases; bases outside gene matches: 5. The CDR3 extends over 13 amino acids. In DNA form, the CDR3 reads TGCGCCAGCAGTGGGAGACTAGCGTACGAGCAGTACTTC. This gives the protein CASSGRLAYEQYF.

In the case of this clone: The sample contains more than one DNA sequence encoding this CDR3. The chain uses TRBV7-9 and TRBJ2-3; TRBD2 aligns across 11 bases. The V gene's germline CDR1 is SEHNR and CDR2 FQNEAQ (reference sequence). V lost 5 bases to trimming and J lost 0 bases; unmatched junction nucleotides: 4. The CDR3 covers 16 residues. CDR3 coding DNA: TGTGCCAGCAGCACGCGGACTAGCGGGAGCACAGATACGCAGTATTTT. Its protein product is CASSTRTSGSTDTQYF.

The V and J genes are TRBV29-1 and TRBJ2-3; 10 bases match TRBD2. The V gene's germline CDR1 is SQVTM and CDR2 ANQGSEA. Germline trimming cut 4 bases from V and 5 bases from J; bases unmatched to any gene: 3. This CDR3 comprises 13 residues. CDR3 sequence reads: CSVGGLAQDTQYF. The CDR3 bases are TGCAGCGTTGGGGGACTAGCGCAAGATACGCAGTATTTT.